A single sample gave rise to the 16 T cell receptor beta chains below, sequenced in a study of shared clonotypes between healthy human individuals. Some clones are missing from TCRdb's copy, which holds only in-frame ones; the method was immunoSEQ multiplex PCR. The sample lists about 660,000 clones; roughly 70% were seen once. The sequenced sample was memory CD4+ T cells sorted from blood. Subset of the sample: CD45RA-negative fraction. The source of these receptors is a woman aged 25 to 39 in good health.

This chain joins TRBV28 and TRBJ1-2; maybe TRBD1 (6 bases). The germline V and J ends were trimmed by 3 bases and 0 bases, with 11 bases remaining between them. This CDR3 is built from 15 residues. CDR1 and CDR2 (germline): MDHEN, SYDVKM. The CDR3 here is CASSLGGGSNYGYTF. CDR3 coding DNA: TGTGCCAGCAGTTTGGGGGGCGGATCTAACTATGGCTACACCTTC.

The chain combines TRBV9 with TRBJ2-2, with 11 bases matching TRBD2. Germline V lookup: CDR1 SGDLS, CDR2 YYNGEE. This CDR3 is 18 amino acids long. The junction had 4 bases not matched to a gene; V was cut back by 0 bases and J by 0 bases. CDR3 sequence (DNA): TGTGCCAGCAGCGTAGGGCTAGCGGGAGGAACGAACACCGGGGAGCTGTTTTTT. Protein sequence: CASSVGLAGGTNTGELFF. The complete variable domain, with remaining parts taken from reference TRBV9 and TRBJ2-2, reads DSGVTQTPKHLITATGQRVTLRCSPRSGDLSVYWYQQSLDQGLQFLIQYYNGEERAKGNILERFSAQQFPDLHSELNLSSLELGDSALYFCASSVGLAGGTNTGELFFGEGSRLTVL.

The rearrangement joins TRBV19 to TRBJ1-3; 7 bases map to TRBD1. This CDR3 is built from 16 residues. Germline-derived CDR1 and CDR2 are LNHDA and SQIVND (reference sequence). With V trimmed by 5 bases and J by 0 bases, 7 bases remained unmatched. As DNA, the CDR3 is TGTGCCAGTAGTGGACGGGACAGCAACTCTGGAAACACCATATATTTT. As protein: CASSGRDSNSGNTIYF.

The chain couples TRBV7-9 to TRBJ1-1; D is uncertain. V was shortened by 5 bases and J by 3 bases, with 10 bases between the two germline ends. There are 13 residues in the CDR3. Germline CDR1 and CDR2: SEHNR and FQNEAQ (reference sequence). CDR3 loop: CASSHGPDTEAFF. The CDR3 DNA follows: TGTGCCAGCAGCCACGGGCCAGACACTGAAGCTTTCTTT. Full variable domain (missing parts from reference TRBV7-9 and TRBJ1-1): DTGVSQNPRHKITKRGQNVTFRCDPISEHNRLYWYRQTLGQGPEFLTYFQNEAQLEKSRLLSDRFSAERPKGSFSTLEIQRTEQGDSAMYLCASSHGPDTEAFFGQGTRLTVV.

The rearrangement joins TRBV28 to TRBJ1-4; possible D gene TRBD1, 6 bases. This CDR3 comprises 13 residues. V was shortened by 7 bases and J by 3 bases, with 9 bases between the two germline ends. Germline lookup yields CDR1 MDHEN and CDR2 SYDVKM. CDR3 DNA sequence: TGTGCCAGCACTGAGGGGGCTAATGAAAAACTGTTTTTT. Translated, it gives CASTEGANEKLFF. The full variable domain, with the rest looked up from reference TRBV28 and TRBJ1-4, is DVKVTQSSRYLVKRTGEKVFLECVQDMDHENMFWYRQDPGLGLRLIYFSYDVKMKEKGDIPEGYSVSREKKERFSLILESASTNQTSMYLCASTEGANEKLFFGSGTQLSVL.

The chain has TRBV7-6 and TRBJ1-5; D is uncertain. CDR1 and CDR2 (germline): SGHVS, FNYEAQ. This CDR3 spans 11 amino acids. Trimming left V 4 bases short and J 4 bases short, with 2 bases between. In DNA, the CDR3 is TGTGCCAGCAGCTCTAATCAGCCCCAGCATTTT. Translating gives CASSSNQPQHF.

The sample holds one count of this clone. This sequence joins TRBV10-3 and TRBJ2-7; 7 positions agree with TRBD2. Germline CDR1 is ENHRY and CDR2 is SYGVKD. The CDR3 is 13 residues long. Unmatched junction bases numbered 8, after V lost 9 bases and J lost 3 bases. The CDR3 sequence is CAMSTAGNYEQYF. CDR3 nucleotide sequence: TGTGCCATGTCAACAGCGGGGAACTACGAGCAGTACTTC.

The rearrangement uses TRBV11-2 and TRBJ2-7, with 10 bases aligning to TRBD2. Germline V gene sequence: CDR1 SGHAT, CDR2 FQNNGV. CDR3 length: 15 residues. V lost 5 bases to trimming and J lost 2 bases; unmatched junction nucleotides: 6. CDR3 sequence (DNA): TGTGCCAGCAGCCCGACTAGCGGGTTAACCTACGAGCAGTACTTC. Its translation is CASSPTSGLTYEQYF.

The chain is built from TRBV30 and TRBJ1-5, with D maybe TRBD1 (5 bases). The germline gives CDR1 GTSNPN, CDR2 SVGIG (reference sequence). The CDR3 extends over 15 amino acids. V was pared by 0 bases and J by 9 bases, with 18 bases between. The DNA of the CDR3 is TGTGCCTGGAGTGTAAGGGGCCTCATGCAGGGGCCCCAGCATTTT. Translated: CAWSVRGLMQGPQHF.

V is TRBV28 and J is TRBJ2-1, with TRBD1 matching 7 bases. J lost 7 bases, V lost 5 bases, and 8 bases had no gene match. Germline CDR1 MDHEN, CDR2 SYDVKM. The CDR3 is 14 amino acids. Here the CDR3 DNA reads TGTGCCAGCAGTATACCCGGGACAGTGAATGAGCAGTTCTTC. This codes for CASSIPGTVNEQFF.

In the case of this clone: This same CDR3 is encoded by further DNA sequences in the sample. The rearrangement uses TRBV5-1 and TRBJ2-7; D is ambiguous. CDR1 is SGHRS, CDR2 YFSETQ, per germline. Trimming took off 0 bases at V and 4 bases at J, with 8 bases between the two ends. This CDR3 region has 13 residues. The CDR3 bases are TGCGCCAGCAGCTTGGAGGGCCTATACGAGCAGTACTTC. Translation gives CASSLEGLYEQYF. The full variable domain, its missing parts supplied by reference TRBV5-1 and TRBJ2-7, is KAGVTQTPRYLIKTRGQQVTLSCSPISGHRSVSWYQQTPGQGLQFLFEYFSETQRNKGNFPGRFSGRQFSNSRSEMNVSTLELGDSALYLCASSLEGLYEQYFGPGTRLTVT.

This chain uses TRBV14 with TRBJ2-5; 7 bases fit TRBD1. The CDR3 is made up of 13 amino acids. The trim removed 5 bases at V and 5 bases at J, leaving 5 bases unmatched. Germline V gene lookup returns CDR1 SGHDN and CDR2 FVKESK. For the CDR3, the DNA is TGTGCCAGCAGCAGACAGGGTGGGGAGACCCAGTACTTC. Its protein product is CASSRQGGETQYF.

The V gene is TRBV27, the J gene TRBJ2-7; 8 nucleotides match TRBD1. Losses at the gene ends were 6 bases for V and 5 bases for J; bases not matched to a gene: 6. CDR3 length: 13 amino acids. The V gene's germline CDR1 is MNHEY and CDR2 SMNVEV (reference sequence). Written as DNA, the CDR3 is TGTGCCAGCAGCCGTATACAGGGGGACGAGCAGTACTTC. This codes for CASSRIQGDEQYF.

V is TRBV19 and J is TRBJ1-2, with a tentative D call TRBD1 (6 bases). V lost 8 bases and J 7 bases, leaving 17 bases between the germline ends. The CDR3 loop spans 13 amino acids. Germline loops: CDR1 LNHDA, CDR2 SQIVND (reference sequence). For the CDR3, the DNA is TGTGCCAGTGGGGACAAATTGACGGGTGGCTACACCTTC. This gives the protein CASGDKLTGGYTF.

The chain couples TRBV11-2 to TRBJ2-1, with D uncertain. V lost 4 bases and J lost 3, with 4 bases in between. CDR3 length: 12 amino acids. The germline V gene encodes CDR1 SGHAT and CDR2 FQNNGV. The CDR3 region has the DNA TGTGCCAGCAGCTCAATCTACAATGAGCAGTTCTTC. It specifies CASSSIYNEQFF.

CDR3 protein: CASSSTRQRYGYTF. DNA for the CDR3: TGTGCCAGCAGTTCAACCCGACAGCGCTATGGCTACACCTTC. J is TRBJ1-2 and V is TRBV27; TRBD1 is a possible D gene (5 bases). The germline V and J ends were trimmed by 4 bases and 4 bases, with 13 bases remaining between them. The CDR3 is made up of 14 amino acids. Germline V CDR1 and CDR2: MNHEY, SMNVEV (reference sequence).